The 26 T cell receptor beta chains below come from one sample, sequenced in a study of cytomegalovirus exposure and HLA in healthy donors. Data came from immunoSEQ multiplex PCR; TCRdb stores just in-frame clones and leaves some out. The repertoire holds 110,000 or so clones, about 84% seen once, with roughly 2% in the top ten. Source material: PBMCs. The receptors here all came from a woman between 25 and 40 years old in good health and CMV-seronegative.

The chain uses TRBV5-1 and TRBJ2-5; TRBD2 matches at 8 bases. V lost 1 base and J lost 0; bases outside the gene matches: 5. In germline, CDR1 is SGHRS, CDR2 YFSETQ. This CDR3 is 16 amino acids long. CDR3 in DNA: TGCGCCAGCAGCTTGACGGGGGGGCCAAACCAAGAGACCCAGTACTTC. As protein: CASSLTGGPNQETQYF.

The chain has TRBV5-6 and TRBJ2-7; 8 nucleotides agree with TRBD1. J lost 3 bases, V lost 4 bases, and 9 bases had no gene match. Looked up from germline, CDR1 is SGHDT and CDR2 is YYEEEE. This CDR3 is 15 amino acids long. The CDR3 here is CASSTDRGPFYEQYF. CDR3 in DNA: TGTGCCAGCAGCACTGACAGGGGTCCGTTCTACGAGCAGTACTTC. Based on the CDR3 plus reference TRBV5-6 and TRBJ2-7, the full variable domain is DAGVTQSPTHLIKTRGQQVTLRCSPKSGHDTVSWYQQALGQGPQFIFQYYEEEERQRGNFPDRFSGHQFPNYSSELNVNALLLGDSALYLCASSTDRGPFYEQYFGPGTRLTVT.

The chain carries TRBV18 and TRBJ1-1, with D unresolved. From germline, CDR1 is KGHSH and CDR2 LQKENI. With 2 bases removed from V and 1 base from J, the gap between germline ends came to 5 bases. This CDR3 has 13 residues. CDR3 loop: CASSPNRNTEAFF. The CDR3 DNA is TGTGCCAGCTCACCAAATAGGAACACTGAAGCTTTCTTT.

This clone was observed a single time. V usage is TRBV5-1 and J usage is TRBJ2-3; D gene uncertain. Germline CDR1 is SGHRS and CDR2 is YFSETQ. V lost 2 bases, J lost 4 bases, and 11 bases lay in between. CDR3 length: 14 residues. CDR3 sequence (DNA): TGCGCCAGCAGCTTTGGCTCCTCCCCAGATACGCAGTATTTT. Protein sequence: CASSFGSSPDTQYF.

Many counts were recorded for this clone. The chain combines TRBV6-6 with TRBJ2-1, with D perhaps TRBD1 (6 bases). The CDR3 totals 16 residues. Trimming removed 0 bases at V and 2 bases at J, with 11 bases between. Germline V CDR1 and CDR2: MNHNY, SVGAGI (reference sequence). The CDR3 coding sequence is TGTGCCAGCAGTTACTCCTTGACAGGTACCTACAATGAGCAGTTCTTC. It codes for CASSYSLTGTYNEQFF.

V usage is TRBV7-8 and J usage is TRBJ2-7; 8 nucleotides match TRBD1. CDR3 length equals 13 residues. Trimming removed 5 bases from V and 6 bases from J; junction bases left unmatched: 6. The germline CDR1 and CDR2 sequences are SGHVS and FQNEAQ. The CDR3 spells CASSQDRALEQYF. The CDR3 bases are TGTGCCAGCAGCCAGGACAGGGCCCTCGAGCAGTACTTC. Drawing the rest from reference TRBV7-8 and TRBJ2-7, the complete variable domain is GAGVSQSPRYKVAKRGQDVALRCDPISGHVSLFWYQQALGQGPEFLTYFQNEAQLDKSGLPSDRFFAERPEGSVSTLKIQRTQQEDSAVYLCASSQDRALEQYFGPGTRLTVT.

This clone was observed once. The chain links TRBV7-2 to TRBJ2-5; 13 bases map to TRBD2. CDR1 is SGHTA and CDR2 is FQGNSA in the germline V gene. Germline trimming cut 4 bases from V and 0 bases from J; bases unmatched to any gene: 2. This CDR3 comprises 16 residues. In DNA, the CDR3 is TGTGCCAGCAGCTCGGGACTAGCGGGGTACCAAGAGACCCAGTACTTC. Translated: CASSSGLAGYQETQYF.

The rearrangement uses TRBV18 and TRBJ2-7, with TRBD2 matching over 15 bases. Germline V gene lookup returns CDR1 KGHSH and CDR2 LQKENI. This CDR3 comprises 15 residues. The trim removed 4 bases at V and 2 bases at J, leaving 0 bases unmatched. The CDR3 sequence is CASSRTSGGAYEQYF. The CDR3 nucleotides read TGTGCCAGCTCACGGACTAGCGGGGGGGCCTACGAGCAGTACTTC.

Written as DNA, the CDR3 is TGTGCCATCAGTCCCGGAGGGGGCGATACTGAAGCTTTCTTT. This encodes CAISPGGGDTEAFF. The chain uses TRBV10-3 and TRBJ1-1, with TRBD1 matching over 7 bases. V trimming: 5 bases; J trimming: 5 bases; junction bases outside the gene matches: 8. Germline CDR1 is ENHRY and CDR2 is SYGVKD. The CDR3 extends over 14 amino acids.

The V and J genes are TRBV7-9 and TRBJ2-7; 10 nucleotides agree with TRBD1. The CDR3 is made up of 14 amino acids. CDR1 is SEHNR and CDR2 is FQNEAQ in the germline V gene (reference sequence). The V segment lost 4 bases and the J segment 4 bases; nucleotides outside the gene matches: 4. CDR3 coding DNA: TGTGCCAGCAGCTCTGACAGGGGGCAGTACGAGCAGTACTTC. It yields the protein CASSSDRGQYEQYF. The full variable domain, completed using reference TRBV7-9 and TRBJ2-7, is DTGVSQNPRHKITKRGQNVTFRCDPISEHNRLYWYRQTLGQGPEFLTYFQNEAQLEKSRLLSDRFSAERPKGSFSTLEIQRTEQGDSAMYLCASSSDRGQYEQYFGPGTRLTVT.

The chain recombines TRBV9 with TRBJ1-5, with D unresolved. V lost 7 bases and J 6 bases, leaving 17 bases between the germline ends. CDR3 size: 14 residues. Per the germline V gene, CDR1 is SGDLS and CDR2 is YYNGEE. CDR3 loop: CASGLAVDGQPQHF. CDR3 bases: TGTGCCAGCGGCCTCGCGGTTGACGGTCAGCCCCAGCATTTT.

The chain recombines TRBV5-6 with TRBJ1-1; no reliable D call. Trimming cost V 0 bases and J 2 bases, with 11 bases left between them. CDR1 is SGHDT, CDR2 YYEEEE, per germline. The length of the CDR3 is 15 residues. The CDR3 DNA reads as TGTGCCAGCAGCTTGGCCGGGGTCCCTAACACTGAAGCTTTCTTT. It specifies CASSLAGVPNTEAFF.

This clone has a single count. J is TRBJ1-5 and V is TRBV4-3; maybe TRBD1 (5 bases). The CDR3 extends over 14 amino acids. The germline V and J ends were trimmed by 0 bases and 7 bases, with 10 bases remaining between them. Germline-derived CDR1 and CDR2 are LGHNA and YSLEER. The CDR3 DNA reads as TGCGCCAGCAGCCAAGATGGGGGAGGACAGCCCCAGCATTTT. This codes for CASSQDGGGQPQHF.

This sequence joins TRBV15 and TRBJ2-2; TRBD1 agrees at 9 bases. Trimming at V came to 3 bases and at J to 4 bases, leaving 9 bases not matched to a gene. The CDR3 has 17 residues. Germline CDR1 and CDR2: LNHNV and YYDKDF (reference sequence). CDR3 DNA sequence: TGTGCCACCAGCAGGCAAACAGGGGGCTCGAGCACCGGGGAGCTGTTTTTT. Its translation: CATSRQTGGSSTGELFF.

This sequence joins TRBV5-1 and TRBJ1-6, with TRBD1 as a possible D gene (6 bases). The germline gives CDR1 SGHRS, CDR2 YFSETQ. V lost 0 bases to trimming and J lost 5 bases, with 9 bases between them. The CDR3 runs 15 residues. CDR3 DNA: TGCGCCAGCAGCTTGGCTACAGGGAATAATTCACCCCTCCACTTT. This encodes CASSLATGNNSPLHF.

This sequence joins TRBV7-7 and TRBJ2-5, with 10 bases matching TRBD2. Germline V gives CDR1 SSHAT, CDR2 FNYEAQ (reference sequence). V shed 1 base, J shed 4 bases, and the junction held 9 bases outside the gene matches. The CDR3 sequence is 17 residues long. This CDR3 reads CASSLGAGGPPVETQYF. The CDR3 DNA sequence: TGTGCCAGCAGCTTAGGAGCGGGGGGGCCTCCGGTAGAGACCCAGTACTTC. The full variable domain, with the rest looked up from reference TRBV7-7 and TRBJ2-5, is GAGVSQSPRYKVTKRGQDVTLRCDPISSHATLYWYQQALGQGPEFLTYFNYEAQPDKSGLPSDRFSAERPEGSISTLTIQRTEQRDSAMYRCASSLGAGGPPVETQYFGPGTRLLVL.

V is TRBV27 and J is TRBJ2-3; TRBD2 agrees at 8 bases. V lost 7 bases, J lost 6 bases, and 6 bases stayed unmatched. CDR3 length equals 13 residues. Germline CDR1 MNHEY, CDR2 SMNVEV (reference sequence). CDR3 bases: TGTGCCAGCATGCCGGGGGGGCGGGATACGCAGTATTTT. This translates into CASMPGGRDTQYF.

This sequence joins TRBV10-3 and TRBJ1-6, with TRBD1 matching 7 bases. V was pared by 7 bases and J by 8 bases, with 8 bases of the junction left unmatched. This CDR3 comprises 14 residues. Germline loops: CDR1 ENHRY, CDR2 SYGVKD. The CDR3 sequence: CAINLGTAHSPLHF. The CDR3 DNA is TGTGCCATCAACCTCGGGACAGCACATTCACCCCTCCACTTT.

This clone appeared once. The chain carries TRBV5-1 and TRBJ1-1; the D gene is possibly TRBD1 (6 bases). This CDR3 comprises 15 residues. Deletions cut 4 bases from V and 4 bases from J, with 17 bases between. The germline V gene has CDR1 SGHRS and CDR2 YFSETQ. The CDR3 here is CASSGDRDTGTEAFF. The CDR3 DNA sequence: TGCGCCAGCAGCGGTGACCGGGACACCGGCACTGAAGCTTTCTTT.

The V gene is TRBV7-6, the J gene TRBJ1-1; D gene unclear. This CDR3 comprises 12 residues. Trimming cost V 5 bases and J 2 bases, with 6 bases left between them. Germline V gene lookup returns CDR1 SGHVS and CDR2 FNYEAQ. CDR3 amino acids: CASSPVNTEAFF. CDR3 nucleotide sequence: TGTGCCAGCAGCCCGGTAAACACTGAAGCTTTCTTT.

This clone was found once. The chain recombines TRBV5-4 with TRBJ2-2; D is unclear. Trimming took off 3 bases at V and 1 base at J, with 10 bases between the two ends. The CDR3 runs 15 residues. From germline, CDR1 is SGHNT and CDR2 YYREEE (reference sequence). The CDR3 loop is CASSSQARNTGELFF. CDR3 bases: TGTGCCAGCAGCTCCCAAGCGAGGAACACCGGGGAGCTGTTTTTT. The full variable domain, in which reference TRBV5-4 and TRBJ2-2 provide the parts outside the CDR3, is ETGVTQSPTHLIKTRGQQVTLRCSSQSGHNTVSWYQQALGQGPQFIFQYYREEENGRGNFPPRFSGLQFPNYSSELNVNALELDDSALYLCASSSQARNTGELFFGEGSRLTVL.

CDR3 bases: TGTGCCAGCAGCTCGGGAGCGGGGGGCCCCTACAATGAGCAGTTCTTC. This sequence encodes CASSSGAGGPYNEQFF. The chain is built from TRBV7-6 and TRBJ2-1; TRBD2 matches at 9 bases. Unmatched junction bases numbered 6, after V lost 4 bases and J lost 2 bases. The CDR3 contains 16 residues. The germline V gene encodes CDR1 SGHVS and CDR2 FNYEAQ.

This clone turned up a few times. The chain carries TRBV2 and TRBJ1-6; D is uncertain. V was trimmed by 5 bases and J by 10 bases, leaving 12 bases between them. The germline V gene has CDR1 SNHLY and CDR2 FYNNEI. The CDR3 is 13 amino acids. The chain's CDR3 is CASSPRAGSPLHF. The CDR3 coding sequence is TGTGCCAGCAGTCCTAGGGCGGGCTCACCCCTCCACTTT.

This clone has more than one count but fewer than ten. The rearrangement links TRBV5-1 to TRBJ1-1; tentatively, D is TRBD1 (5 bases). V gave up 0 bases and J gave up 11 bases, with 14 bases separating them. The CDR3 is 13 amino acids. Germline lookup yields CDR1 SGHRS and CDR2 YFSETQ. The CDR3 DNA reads TGCGCCAGCAGCTTGGAGGAGGGGCAGAGTGCTTTCTTT. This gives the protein CASSLEEGQSAFF. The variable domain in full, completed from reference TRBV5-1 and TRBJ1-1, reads KAGVTQTPRYLIKTRGQQVTLSCSPISGHRSVSWYQQTPGQGLQFLFEYFSETQRNKGNFPGRFSGRQFSNSRSEMNVSTLELGDSALYLCASSLEEGQSAFFGQGTRLTVV.

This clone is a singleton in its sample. The CDR3 reads CASSFFVDSPLHF. The CDR3, as DNA: TGTGCCAGCAGCTTTTTCGTAGATTCACCCCTCCACTTT. The chain uses TRBV7-2 and TRBJ1-6; D call uncertain. V lost 3 bases and J lost 8, with 8 bases in between. CDR3 size: 13 residues. Germline values: CDR1 SGHTA, CDR2 FQGNSA.

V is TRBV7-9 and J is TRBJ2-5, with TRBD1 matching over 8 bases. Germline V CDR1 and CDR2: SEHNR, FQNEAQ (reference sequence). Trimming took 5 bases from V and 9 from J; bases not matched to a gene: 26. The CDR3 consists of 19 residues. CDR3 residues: CASSPKPEDRVGWIGAQYF. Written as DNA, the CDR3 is TGTGCCAGCAGCCCAAAGCCCGAGGACAGGGTGGGATGGATTGGGGCCCAGTACTTC.